This is a list of T cell receptor beta chains from one sample in a study of blood T cell repertoires in COVID-19. Data came from immunoSEQ multiplex PCR; TCRdb stores just in-frame clones and leaves some out. The repertoire holds 58,000 or so clones, with 60% to 85% as singletons. Input material: peripheral blood. The receptor set was obtained from a human donor in a cohort sampled during active COVID-19. The CDR3 runs from the conserved cysteine through the conserved F or W.

J | V | CDR3
TRBJ2-7 | TRBV5-6 | CASSLRAQQYF
TRBJ1-1 | TRBV29-1 | CSVSAGNTEAFF
TRBJ1-2 | TRBV7-9 | CASSSVDRGVMGYTF
TRBJ2-7 | TRBV3-1/TRBV3-2 | CASSQDSGLAGECYEQYF
TRBJ1-2 | TRBV2 | CASSLRTGDYGYTF
TRBJ1-2 | TRBV7-6 | CASSLSGAAGRGYTF
TRBJ2-7 | TRBV6-2/TRBV6-3 | CASSPGTGIRYEQYF
TRBJ2-7 | TRBV7-2 | CASNLAGRTYEQYF
TRBJ1-1 | TRBV4-1 | CASSLFPGNTEAFF
TRBJ2-7 | TRBV5-6 | CASSLGLGVSYEQYF
TRBJ2-7 | TRBV6-5 | CASSYDGQVPGEQYF
TRBJ1-3 | TRBV4-3 | CASSPSSGNTIYF
TRBJ2-3 | TRBV6-2/TRBV6-3 | CASSSRLAGGPTDTQYF
TRBJ2-7 | TRBV5-1 | CASSWTTGSTYEQYF
TRBJ2-7 | TRBV2 | CASTAESYEQYF
TRBJ2-5 | TRBV7-9 | CASSAQSDRDQETQYF
TRBJ2-5 | TRBV11-2 | CASSLVGSGQYF
TRBJ2-7 | TRBV5-5 | CASSLGFGQAAYEQYF
TRBJ2-7 | TRBV7-2 | CASNTAGGVGGRFYEQYF
TRBJ1-2 | TRBV29-1 | CSADRGKHNGYTF
TRBJ1-5 | TRBV27 | CASNRAGGNQPQHF
TRBJ2-7 | TRBV28 | CASSLRDRTYEQYF